This TCR beta chain comes out of a study of blood T cells in healthy people across ages. Every sample gave at least 6 micrograms of total RNA when it was extracted. Through a sample-barcoded 5' primer and a J-beta primer mix, a second PCR was run for roughly 7 to 11 cycles. TCRdb analysed the 5' RACE reads with MiXCR anew, one entry per CDR3 protein. Of 550,000 to 700,000 distinct CDR3 sequences in the sample, 27% were seen once. The V gene's germline CDR1 is SEHNR and CDR2 FQNEAQ (reference sequence). The CDR3 has 14 residues. Trimming stripped 1 base from V and 3 bases from J, with 10 bases between. Worth noting for this clonotype: What it binds is not known.

Points from the study as a whole: CMV infection status of these donors was not known. In long-lived donors, naive CD4+ cell counts and diversity exceeded those of aged donors.

The source material was blood. The sequence derives from an older woman in good health. This sequence joins TRBV7-9 and TRBJ2-7; D unresolved. The CDR3 region is CASSLEGHHYEQYF. As DNA, the CDR3 is TGTGCCAGCAGCTTAGAGGGTCACCACTACGAGCAGTACTTC.